Below are 19 T cell receptor beta chains sequenced from a single sample in a study of identifying expanded T cells in peripheral blood. Method: immunoSEQ multiplex PCR; TCRdb's copy keeps in-frame clones and lacks some. The repertoire has about 100,000 clones, roughly 85% of them found once; the top ten carry approximately 18%. The sequencing sample was made of blood. Receptors originate from a person between 18 and 75 years old in good health.

This chain joins TRBV28 and TRBJ2-1; 12 nucleotides match TRBD2. This CDR3 spans 15 amino acids. Germline assignment: CDR1 MDHEN and CDR2 SYDVKM. Losses at the gene ends were 5 bases for V and 9 bases for J; bases not matched to a gene: 8. CDR3 nucleotide sequence: TGTGCCAGCAGTACCGCTAGCGGGGGGGACCCTGAGCAGTTCTTC. This translates into CASSTASGGDPEQFF.

The chain joins TRBV4-1 to TRBJ2-3, with D hard to call. Trimming removed 1 base from V and 4 bases from J, with 12 bases in between. The germline CDR1 and CDR2 sequences are MGHRA and YSYEKL. CDR3 size: 15 residues. In DNA form, the CDR3 reads TGCGCCAGCAGCCAAGCCTATTATGGATCAGATACGCAGTATTTT. Translating gives CASSQAYYGSDTQYF.

The chain couples TRBV29-1 to TRBJ1-1; TRBD1 aligns across 7 bases. The CDR3 has 13 residues. V gave up 7 bases and J gave up 0 bases; unmatched junction bases: 5. Germline CDR1 and CDR2: SQVTM and ANQGSEA. The CDR3 nucleotides are TGCAGCGCGGGACAGACGATGAACACTGAAGCTTTCTTT. Encoded protein: CSAGQTMNTEAFF.

The rearrangement uses TRBV6-6 and TRBJ1-3; D unresolved. This CDR3 region has 15 residues. Germline lookup yields CDR1 MNHNY and CDR2 SVGAGI (reference sequence). V was clipped by 7 bases and J by 4 bases, with 17 bases between them. The CDR3: CASTLRALSGNTIYF. CDR3 in DNA: TGTGCCAGCACCCTTAGGGCACTTTCCGGAAACACCATATATTTT.

This clone came up a few times. The chain has TRBV4-2 and TRBJ2-3; 16 bases align to TRBD2. The CDR3 covers 16 residues. The germline V gene has CDR1 LGHNA and CDR2 YNFKEQ. V lost 4 bases, J lost 4 bases, and 2 bases stayed unmatched. The CDR3 DNA is TGTGCCAGCAGCCCCGGGACTAGCGGGGGGGCAGATACGCAGTATTTT. It is translated as CASSPGTSGGADTQYF.

This clone was detected once. This rearrangement joins TRBV7-2 to TRBJ2-3; unclear D gene. Germline values: CDR1 SGHTA, CDR2 FQGNSA. The CDR3 consists of 15 residues. With 3 bases removed from V and 0 bases from J, the gap between germline ends came to 10 bases. This CDR3 reads CASSFGFTSTDTQYF. The CDR3 DNA sequence: TGTGCCAGCAGCTTTGGCTTCACTAGCACAGATACGCAGTATTTT.

The V call is TRBV7-7, the J call TRBJ2-5; D not resolved. The ends were cut back, 5 bases at V and 3 bases at J, with 10 bases in the middle. The CDR3 covers 13 residues. CDR1 and CDR2 (germline): SSHAT, FNYEAQ (reference sequence). CDR3 loop: CASSPGSEETQYF. The CDR3 nucleotides are TGTGCCAGCAGCCCCGGATCGGAAGAGACCCAGTACTTC.

The gene calls are TRBV4-3 and TRBJ2-2; D call uncertain. V was pared by 1 base and J by 7 bases, with 7 bases between. Germline CDR1 LGHNA, CDR2 YSLEER. The CDR3 covers 13 residues. The CDR3 coding sequence is TGCGCCAGCAGCCAAGTTTTTATCGGGGAGCTGTTTTTT. As protein: CASSQVFIGELFF.

This rearrangement joins TRBV5-1 to TRBJ2-1, with D maybe TRBD1 (6 bases). This CDR3 comprises 15 residues. V was trimmed by 5 bases and J by 0 bases, leaving 12 bases between them. In germline, CDR1 is SGHRS, CDR2 YFSETQ. The CDR3 sequence is CASRTGLASYNEQFF. The DNA of the CDR3 is TGCGCCAGCAGAACAGGGCTAGCCTCCTACAATGAGCAGTTCTTC.

This sequence joins TRBV7-2 and TRBJ1-1; D call uncertain. CDR3 length equals 14 residues. V dropped 2 bases and J dropped 4 bases, with 11 bases sitting between them. The germline V gene has CDR1 SGHTA and CDR2 FQGNSA. The CDR3 sequence is CASSLTRGGTEAFF. CDR3 nucleotides: TGTGCCAGCAGCTTAACACGTGGTGGCACTGAAGCTTTCTTT. The full variable domain, completed using reference TRBV7-2 and TRBJ1-1, is GAGVSQSPSNKVTEKGKDVELRCDPISGHTALYWYRQSLGQGLEFLIYFQGNSAPDKSGLPSDRFSAERTGGSVSTLTIQRTQQEDSAVYLCASSLTRGGTEAFFGQGTRLTVV.

The chain carries TRBV2 and TRBJ2-2; the match to TRBD1 covers 7 bases. The CDR3 spans 17 residues. Germline CDR1 is SNHLY and CDR2 is FYNNEI. J was trimmed by 4 bases and V by 6 bases; bases with no gene match: 14. The CDR3 is CASRPMSTGIRTGELFF. CDR3 DNA sequence: TGTGCCAGCAGGCCTATGTCGACAGGGATCCGCACCGGGGAGCTGTTTTTT.

This chain joins TRBV19 and TRBJ1-1, with D perhaps matching TRBD1 (5 bases). From germline, CDR1 is LNHDA and CDR2 SQIVND (reference sequence). CDR3 size: 13 residues. V was trimmed by 4 bases and J by 7 bases, leaving 13 bases between them. CDR3 sequence reads: CASSTLARGEAFF. The CDR3 DNA sequence: TGTGCCAGTAGTACCTTAGCGAGGGGTGAAGCTTTCTTT.

The chain employs TRBV4-3 and TRBJ2-4; D ambiguous. Trimming took off 0 bases at V and 3 bases at J, with 12 bases between the two ends. The CDR3 length is 16 residues. Per the germline V gene, CDR1 is LGHNA and CDR2 is YSLEER. The CDR3 loop reads CASSQDPRQGKNIQYF. The CDR3, as DNA: TGCGCCAGCAGCCAAGATCCACGGCAAGGCAAAAACATTCAGTACTTC.

The chain combines TRBV2 with TRBJ2-1; D is unclear. The germline V gene encodes CDR1 SNHLY and CDR2 FYNNEI. The V end lost 7 bases, the J end lost 1 base, and 14 bases lay between the germline ends. This CDR3 has 15 amino acids. For the CDR3, the DNA is TGTGCCAGCACCCCCCCAGTCGGATCCTACAATGAGCAGTTCTTC. Translated, it gives CASTPPVGSYNEQFF.

The chain recombines TRBV6-6 with TRBJ1-1, with 9 bases identical to TRBD1. Germline V gene sequence: CDR1 MNHNY, CDR2 SVGAGI (reference sequence). With V trimmed by 6 bases and J by 3 bases, 5 bases remained unmatched. The CDR3 has 14 amino acids. CDR3 sequence (DNA): TGTGCCAGCAGGCCCGACAGGGGGTACACTGAAGCTTTCTTT. Protein product: CASRPDRGYTEAFF.

V usage is TRBV5-8 and J usage is TRBJ2-5; 9 bases line up with TRBD1. The ends lost 9 bases at V and 7 bases at J; junction bases unmatched: 10. CDR1 is SGHTS and CDR2 is YDEGEE in the germline V gene. The CDR3 length is 13 residues. DNA for the CDR3: TGTGCCACCAAAGAACAGGGGGCGGGGACCCAGTACTTC. Translated, it gives CATKEQGAGTQYF.

This chain uses TRBV5-4 with TRBJ1-3, with no clear D. CDR3 length: 18 amino acids. CDR1 is SGHNT and CDR2 is YYREEE in the germline V gene (reference sequence). V gave up 0 bases and J gave up 0 bases, with 16 bases separating them. The CDR3 protein is CASSLGAYAPSSGNTIYF. The CDR3 nucleotides are TGTGCCAGCAGCTTGGGGGCCTATGCCCCGAGCTCTGGAAACACCATATATTTT.

The V call is TRBV7-2, the J call TRBJ1-1, with a possible D match to TRBD1 (5 bases). V was trimmed by 1 base and J by 3 bases, leaving 12 bases between them. Germline assignment: CDR1 SGHTA and CDR2 FQGNSA. CDR3 length equals 15 residues. The CDR3 region has the DNA TGTGCCAGCAGCTTAGTCGACAGTGTCTACACTGAAGCTTTCTTT. Translated: CASSLVDSVYTEAFF.

The V call is TRBV4-3, the J call TRBJ1-2, with TRBD1 matching 9 bases. Germline V gene lookup returns CDR1 LGHNA and CDR2 YSLEER. V was pared by 4 bases and J by 0 bases, with 3 bases of the junction left unmatched. The CDR3 sequence is 15 residues long. The CDR3 DNA follows: TGCGCCAGCAGCCGGAACAGGGGGCCTAACTATGGCTACACCTTC. Translation gives CASSRNRGPNYGYTF.